The clone carrying this TCR beta chain was observed a handful of times. Its antigen remains unknown. This record belongs to a study of regulatory T cells in long-lasting Graves disease. Study details: More than 5 years of antithyroid drugs with positive TSH receptor antibodies defined persistent Graves' disease. General study points: Exclusively peripheral blood, rather than thyroid tissue, was studied.

As to time point: persistent/refractory GD, antithyroid drugs over 5 years with positive TRAb. RNA from PBMCs was the source of the TCR library. Construction of TCR beta libraries relied on iRepertoire HTBI primers and on Arm-PCR targeting CDR3 regions. TCRdb itself ran the multiplex PCR reads through MiXCR, one entry per CDR3 protein. This sample carries 400,000 to 500,000 distinct CDR3 sequences, around 20% of them seen once, and the ten largest clones take 14%. Sequencing used peripheral blood mononuclear cells (PBMCs), obtained when the disease was refractory, from a patient treated with antithyroid drugs. The clonotype comes from a female donor with Graves disease.

CDR3 nucleotides: TGTGCCAGCAGCGTACTCCCCGGGCTAGCGTACACCGGGGAGCTGTTTTTT. The encoded protein is CASSVLPGLAYTGELFF. V usage is TRBV9 and J usage is TRBJ2-2; D perhaps matches TRBD2 (6 bases). Trimming took off 1 base at V and 3 bases at J, with 16 bases between the two ends. The CDR3 has 17 residues. CDR1 is SGDLS, CDR2 YYNGEE, per germline.